The 21 T cell receptor beta chains below come from one sample, sequenced in a study of blood T cell repertoires in COVID-19. This table comes from immunoSEQ multiplex PCR, and its TCRdb copy is limited to in-frame clones, with some not included. The sample records over 150,000 clones, about 87% being singletons. Sequencing was done on a sample of peripheral blood. The receptors shown here come from a woman aged 70-85 years with COVID-19, enrolled during active disease.

The sample holds a few counts of this clone. This rearrangement joins TRBV5-5 to TRBJ1-6, with 7 nucleotides matching TRBD1. After removal of 4 bases from V and 7 bases from J, the junction contained 11 bases not matched to a gene. The CDR3 sequence is 16 residues long. CDR1 SGHKS and CDR2 YYEKEE come from the germline V gene (reference sequence). The CDR3 region is CASSPTGEVRNSPLHF. The CDR3, as DNA: TGTGCCAGCAGCCCCACAGGGGAGGTTAGGAATTCACCCCTCCACTTT.

The gene calls are TRBV10-3 and TRBJ1-1; 8 bases map to TRBD1. The CDR3 runs 13 residues. CDR1 ENHRY and CDR2 SYGVKD come from the germline V gene. V shed 8 bases and J 1 base; nucleotides not matched to a gene: 3. The CDR3 DNA follows: TGTGCCATCCGGACAGGGCAGAACACTGAAGCTTTCTTT. This gives the protein CAIRTGQNTEAFF.

This chain links TRBV7-2 with TRBJ1-2; 8 bases are shared with TRBD1. After removal of 5 bases from V and 7 bases from J, the junction contained 15 bases not matched to a gene. CDR3 length: 16 amino acids. Germline CDR1 and CDR2: SGHTA and FQGNSA. CDR3 in amino acids: CASSPAGGWGVSGYTF. CDR3 nucleotides: TGTGCCAGCAGCCCGGCAGGGGGCTGGGGGGTGAGTGGCTACACCTTC.

This chain links TRBV5-4 with TRBJ1-1; D is unclear. V lost 3 bases and J 0 bases, leaving 12 bases between the germline ends. The CDR3 is made up of 15 amino acids. Germline CDR1 is SGHNT and CDR2 is YYREEE (reference sequence). The CDR3 protein is CASSWETVMNTEAFF. The DNA for the CDR3 is TGTGCCAGCAGCTGGGAGACGGTCATGAACACTGAAGCTTTCTTT.

This clone has a handful of counts. The rearrangement uses TRBV6-5 and TRBJ1-1; 7 nucleotides agree with TRBD1. The CDR3 is 14 residues long. Germline CDR1 MNHEY, CDR2 SVGAGI. Unmatched junction bases numbered 15, after V lost 10 bases and J lost 7 bases. DNA of the CDR3: TGTGCCATAAAGGGGGCAAAATACGTATTTGAAGCTTTCTTT. This sequence encodes CAIKGAKYVFEAFF.

The rearrangement links TRBV3-1 (or the pseudogene TRBV3-2) to TRBJ1-1; 11 nucleotides agree with TRBD1. Looked up from germline, CDR1 is LGHDT and CDR2 is YNNKEL (reference sequence). Germline trimming cut 1 base from V and 10 bases from J; bases unmatched to any gene: 5. This CDR3 has 14 residues. The CDR3 reads CASSQGTGGTGAFF. CDR3 DNA sequence: TGTGCCAGCAGCCAAGGGACAGGGGGCACCGGAGCTTTCTTT.

The chain combines TRBV10-1 with TRBJ2-2; D is possibly TRBD2 (6 bases). This CDR3 comprises 14 residues. Trimming left V 0 bases short and J 6 bases short, with 8 bases between. Per germline, CDR1 WNHNN and CDR2 SYGVQD (reference sequence). The CDR3 loop is CASSESREAGELFF. CDR3 DNA: TGCGCCAGCAGTGAGTCGAGGGAGGCCGGGGAGCTGTTTTTT.

The chain recombines TRBV28 with TRBJ2-7, with 9 bases matching TRBD1. The CDR3 totals 16 residues. V shed 2 bases, J shed 3 bases, and the junction held 8 bases outside the gene matches. The germline gives CDR1 MDHEN, CDR2 SYDVKM. The CDR3 reads CASSLVLQGALYEQYF. CDR3 coding DNA: TGTGCCAGCAGTTTAGTATTACAGGGGGCCCTCTACGAGCAGTACTTC.

The gene calls are TRBV6-6 and TRBJ2-2; 8 bases align to TRBD2. The CDR3 totals 15 residues. The V gene end was trimmed by 6 bases and the J gene end by 1 base; junction bases not matched to a gene: 4. CDR1 and CDR2 (germline): MNHNY, SVGAGI (reference sequence). CDR3 sequence reads: CASRRSGGNTGELFF. CDR3 bases: TGTGCCAGCAGACGCAGCGGGGGGAACACCGGGGAGCTGTTTTTT.

This chain joins TRBV28 and TRBJ2-1; tentatively, D is TRBD2 (6 bases). Looked up from germline, CDR1 is MDHEN and CDR2 is SYDVKM. CDR3 length equals 16 residues. V lost 3 bases, J lost 7 bases, and 19 bases lay in between. The CDR3 DNA sequence: TGTGCCAGCAGTTTCCCGGACTACCCCGTGATAAATGAGCAGTTCTTC. This encodes CASSFPDYPVINEQFF.

This clone occurred a few times. The CDR3 sequence is CASSLDYRDTQYF. Here the CDR3 DNA reads TGTGCCAGCAGCTTAGACTACAGAGATACGCAGTATTTT. This chain links TRBV7-3 with TRBJ2-3; D perhaps matches TRBD2 (5 bases). CDR1 SGHTA and CDR2 FQGTGA come from the germline V gene. This CDR3 comprises 13 residues. Trimming pared 2 bases from V and 5 bases from J, leaving 8 bases between.

This rearrangement joins TRBV3-1 (or the pseudogene TRBV3-2) to TRBJ1-1, with 8 bases fitting TRBD1. Per germline, CDR1 LGHDT and CDR2 YNNKEL (reference sequence). With 4 bases clipped from V and 4 bases from J, the junction kept 5 bases outside the gene matches. This CDR3 is 14 amino acids long. The CDR3 coding sequence is TGTGCCAGCAGCCGGCAGGGGGCGCGCACTGAAGCTTTCTTT. It codes for CASSRQGARTEAFF.

In its sample, this clone was seen once. The chain has TRBV28 and TRBJ2-5; D is perhaps TRBD2 (6 bases). V lost 7 bases and J lost 2, with 20 bases in between. The CDR3 runs to 16 residues. Germline V gene lookup returns CDR1 MDHEN and CDR2 SYDVKM. The CDR3, as DNA: TGTGCCAGCAACATACTTAGCGGAGGGACTCAAGAGACCCAGTACTTC. It is translated as CASNILSGGTQETQYF. Using reference TRBV28 and TRBJ2-5 for the parts outside the CDR3, the full variable domain is DVKVTQSSRYLVKRTGEKVFLECVQDMDHENMFWYRQDPGLGLRLIYFSYDVKMKEKGDIPEGYSVSREKKERFSLILESASTNQTSMYLCASNILSGGTQETQYFGPGTRLLVL.

In DNA form, the CDR3 reads TGTGCCAGCACCCCTGGACAGGTACCCACCGGGGAGCTGTTTTTT. Translated: CASTPGQVPTGELFF. The V and J genes are TRBV2 and TRBJ2-2; 7 bases are shared with TRBD1. V gave up 7 bases and J gave up 4 bases; unmatched junction bases: 9. The CDR3 has 15 amino acids. The germline gives CDR1 SNHLY, CDR2 FYNNEI.

J is TRBJ2-7 and V is TRBV3-1 (or the pseudogene TRBV3-2); a possible D gene is TRBD1 (5 bases). Trimming left V 4 bases short and J 4 bases short, with 14 bases between. The CDR3 totals 14 residues. Germline lookup yields CDR1 LGHDT and CDR2 YNNKEL (reference sequence). CDR3 nucleotide sequence: TGTGCCAGCAGCCGCCAGGGTAAAGTTTACGAGCAGTACTTC. Translated, it gives CASSRQGKVYEQYF.

This chain joins TRBV10-3 and TRBJ2-2; D is ambiguous. The CDR3 contains 14 residues. Trimming took 9 bases from V and 2 from J, leaving 13 bases between them. Germline V gene lookup returns CDR1 ENHRY and CDR2 SYGVKD. The DNA of the CDR3 is TGTGCCATGCGAGGCGCACTAAACACCGGGGAGCTGTTTTTT. It specifies CAMRGALNTGELFF.

The rearrangement joins TRBV6-5 to TRBJ2-2, with D hard to call. CDR3 length: 14 amino acids. V gave up 0 bases and J gave up 5 bases, with 7 bases separating them. Germline V CDR1 and CDR2: MNHEY, SVGAGI. In DNA, the CDR3 is TGTGCCAGCAGTTACTCACGAGAGACCGGGGAGCTGTTTTTT. It codes for CASSYSRETGELFF.

The chain uses TRBV6-5 and TRBJ2-2; TRBD2 is a possible D gene (7 bases). Germline lookup yields CDR1 MNHEY and CDR2 SVGAGI. This CDR3 comprises 15 residues. Trimming took off 7 bases at V and 5 bases at J, with 17 bases between the two ends. In DNA form, the CDR3 reads TGTGCCAGCACCCTGGGGGGGGCACGGACCGGGGAGCTGTTTTTT. Translation gives CASTLGGARTGELFF.

The rearrangement joins TRBV28 to TRBJ1-1, with D maybe TRBD1 (5 bases). The V gene lost 4 bases and the J gene lost 4 bases, with 16 bases spanning the gap. Germline V gene data show CDR1 as MDHEN and CDR2 as SYDVKM. This CDR3 has 15 residues. CDR3 in DNA: TGTGCCAGCAGTTGGGGAGGGGTGGCGGGCACTGAAGCTTTCTTT. Its protein is CASSWGGVAGTEAFF. Full variable domain (outside the CDR3, taken from reference TRBV28 and TRBJ1-1): DVKVTQSSRYLVKRTGEKVFLECVQDMDHENMFWYRQDPGLGLRLIYFSYDVKMKEKGDIPEGYSVSREKKERFSLILESASTNQTSMYLCASSWGGVAGTEAFFGQGTRLTVV.

The chain carries TRBV5-1 and TRBJ1-1; D remains unclear. V was pared by 0 bases and J by 1 base, with 7 bases between. CDR3 length: 14 amino acids. Germline loops: CDR1 SGHRS, CDR2 YFSETQ. The CDR3 loop is CASSLATQNTEAFF. CDR3 nucleotides: TGCGCCAGCAGCTTGGCTACCCAGAACACTGAAGCTTTCTTT.

Only one count was recorded for this clone. The V call is TRBV14, the J call TRBJ1-4; D unresolved. Germline lookup yields CDR1 SGHDN and CDR2 FVKESK. Trimming shortened V by 6 bases and J by 2 bases, and 7 bases separated the two germline ends. This CDR3 is built from 13 residues. The CDR3 region is CASSRGTNEKLFF. The CDR3 DNA follows: TGTGCCAGCAGTCGAGGGACTAATGAAAAACTGTTTTTT.